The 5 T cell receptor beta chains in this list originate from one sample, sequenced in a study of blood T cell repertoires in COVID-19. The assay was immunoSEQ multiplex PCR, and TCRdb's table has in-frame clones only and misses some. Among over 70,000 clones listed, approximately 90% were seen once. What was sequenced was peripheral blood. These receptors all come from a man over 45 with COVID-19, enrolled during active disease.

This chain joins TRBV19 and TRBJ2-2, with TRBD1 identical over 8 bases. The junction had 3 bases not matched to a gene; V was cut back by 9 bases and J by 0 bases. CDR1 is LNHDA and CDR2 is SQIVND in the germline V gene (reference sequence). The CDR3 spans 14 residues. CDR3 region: CASWTGTNTGELFF. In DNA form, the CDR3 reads TGTGCCAGCTGGACAGGGACGAACACCGGGGAGCTGTTTTTT.

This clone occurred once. For the CDR3, the DNA is TGTGCCAGCAACCTAGCGGGAGTCAATGAGCAGTTCTTC. Residues: CASNLAGVNEQFF. The gene calls are TRBV9 and TRBJ2-1; 10 nucleotides line up with TRBD2. The ends lost 6 bases at V and 6 bases at J; junction bases unmatched: 3. In germline, CDR1 is SGDLS, CDR2 YYNGEE. The CDR3 is 13 amino acids.

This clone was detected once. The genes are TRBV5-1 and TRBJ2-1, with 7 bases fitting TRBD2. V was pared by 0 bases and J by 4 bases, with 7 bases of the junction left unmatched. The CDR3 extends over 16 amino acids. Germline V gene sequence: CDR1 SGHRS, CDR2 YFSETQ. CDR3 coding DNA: TGCGCCAGCAGCTTGGCCGGGGACTACCAATACAATGAGCAGTTCTTC. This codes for CASSLAGDYQYNEQFF.

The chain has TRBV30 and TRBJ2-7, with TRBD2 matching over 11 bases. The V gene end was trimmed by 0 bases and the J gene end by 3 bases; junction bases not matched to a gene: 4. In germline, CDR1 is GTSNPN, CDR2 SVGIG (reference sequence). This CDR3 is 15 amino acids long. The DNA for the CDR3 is TGTGCCTGGAGTGTACGAACTAGCGGGAGCTACGAGCAGTACTTC. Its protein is CAWSVRTSGSYEQYF.

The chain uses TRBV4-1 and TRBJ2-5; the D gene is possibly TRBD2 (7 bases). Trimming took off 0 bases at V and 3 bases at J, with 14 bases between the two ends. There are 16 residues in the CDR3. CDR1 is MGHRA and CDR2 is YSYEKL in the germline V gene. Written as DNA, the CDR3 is TGCGCCAGCAGCCAAGATAGGGGGGGCTCGAAAGAGACCCAGTACTTC. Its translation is CASSQDRGGSKETQYF.